Listed below are T cell receptor beta chains from one sample, sequenced in a study of spatial heterogeneity in lung cancer. One entry per CDR3 protein, called by TCRdb with MiXCR from the 5' RACE reads. This table holds tens of thousands of distinct CDR3 sequences, 8% found once. This specimen was PBMCs, taken at surgery. The receptors derive from a male donor with early-stage non-small cell lung cancer. Each CDR3 is given with its conserved first and last residue. The D gene is left open where the match is weak. Size is stated for part of the rows, as once, few or many counts, or as a class when the clone is expanded.

clone size: few
J gene: TRBJ1-1
D gene: NA
V gene: TRBV20-1
CDR3 DNA: TGCAGTGCTAGGGAGAGGCGGTTAAACACTGAAGCTTTCTTT
CDR3 protein: CSARERRLNTEAFF

clone size: many
J gene: TRBJ2-3
D gene: TRBD2
V gene: TRBV13
CDR3 DNA: TGTGCCAGCAGCTTAAGCGGACTAGCGGGAGGATTCTCTAGCACAGATACGCAGTATTTT
CDR3 protein: CASSLSGLAGGFSSTDTQYF

clone size: many
J gene: TRBJ1-1
D gene: NA
V gene: TRBV2
CDR3 DNA: TGTGCCAGCAGTGGGGGAACGGGGCGTATAGTGGGTGAAGCTTTCTTT
CDR3 protein: CASSGGTGRIVGEAFF

clone size: many
J gene: TRBJ2-5
D gene: TRBD2
V gene: TRBV4-2
CDR3 DNA: TGTGCCAGCAGCCAAGCTCTTCTTGCGGGAGGGGGAGAGACCCAGTACTTC
CDR3 protein: CASSQALLAGGGETQYF

clone size: NA
J gene: TRBJ2-7
D gene: TRBD2
V gene: TRBV27
CDR3 DNA: TGTGCCAGCAGTTCCGGGGGAGGGATCTACGAGCAGTACTTC
CDR3 protein: CASSSGGGIYEQYF

clone size: many
J gene: TRBJ1-1
D gene: NA
V gene: TRBV5-1
CDR3 DNA: TGCGCCAGCAGCTTGGTCGGCTTCACTGAAGCTTTCTTT
CDR3 protein: CASSLVGFTEAFF

clone size: few
J gene: TRBJ2-2
D gene: NA
V gene: TRBV24-1
CDR3 DNA: TGTGCCACCACGGGAGCCGGGGAGCTGTTTTTT
CDR3 protein: CATTGAGELFF

clone size: few
J gene: TRBJ2-3
D gene: TRBD2
V gene: TRBV4-3
CDR3 DNA: TGCGCCAGCAGCCGAGGACTAGCGGCTACAGATACGCAGTATTTT
CDR3 protein: CASSRGLAATDTQYF

clone size: many
J gene: TRBJ1-1
D gene: TRBD1
V gene: TRBV20-1
CDR3 DNA: TGCAGTGCTAGAGATTTTCAGGGACAGGGGCCGTTAGCATTT
CDR3 protein: CSARDFQGQGPLAF

clone size: few
J gene: TRBJ2-7
D gene: NA
V gene: TRBV2
CDR3 DNA: TGTGCCAGCAGTGAAGGGATTGGGTCCTCCTACGAGCAGTACTTC
CDR3 protein: CASSEGIGSSYEQYF

clone size: NA
J gene: TRBJ2-7
D gene: NA
V gene: TRBV6-6
CDR3 DNA: TGTGCCAGCAGCCCTCAAGGCTCCTACGAGCAGTACTTC
CDR3 protein: CASSPQGSYEQYF

clone size: many
J gene: TRBJ2-1
D gene: NA
V gene: TRBV7-2
CDR3 DNA: TGTGCCAGCAGCTTATTAGGGGGACCCTACAATGAGCAGTTCTTC
CDR3 protein: CASSLLGGPYNEQFF

clone size: NA
J gene: TRBJ2-7
D gene: NA
V gene: TRBV2
CDR3 DNA: TGTGCCAGCAGTCTCGGGGGCTCCGGTCACTACGAGCAGTACTTC
CDR3 protein: CASSLGGSGHYEQYF

clone size: NA
J gene: TRBJ1-4
D gene: TRBD1
V gene: TRBV7-2
CDR3 DNA: TGTGCCAGCAGCTTAGGGGGACAGGGAGGAGAAAAACTGTTTTTT
CDR3 protein: CASSLGGQGGEKLFF

clone size: NA
J gene: TRBJ1-6
D gene: NA
V gene: TRBV20-1
CDR3 DNA: TGCAGTGCTACCGTTGGACGGAGAAATTCACCCCTCCACTTT
CDR3 protein: CSATVGRRNSPLHF

clone size: many
J gene: TRBJ2-2
D gene: NA
V gene: TRBV4-1
CDR3 DNA: TGCGCCAGCAGCCAAGTGATGGCAACCGGGGAGCTGTTTTTT
CDR3 protein: CASSQVMATGELFF

clone size: few
J gene: TRBJ2-3
D gene: TRBD2
V gene: TRBV20-1
CDR3 DNA: TGCAGTGCTAGCGGGGGACTAGCGGGAGGTAGTGGGAGCACAGATACGCAGTATTTT
CDR3 protein: CSASGGLAGGSGSTDTQYF

clone size: many
J gene: TRBJ2-7
D gene: TRBD2
V gene: TRBV5-1
CDR3 DNA: TGCGCCAGCAGCCCAAACAGACTAGCGGCCCTCTCCGAGCAGTACTTC
CDR3 protein: CASSPNRLAALSEQYF

clone size: many
J gene: TRBJ1-5
D gene: NA
V gene: TRBV10-3
CDR3 DNA: TGTGCCATCAGAGATGGAGGGGTGAGCAATCAGCCCCAGCATTTT
CDR3 protein: CAIRDGGVSNQPQHF

clone size: few
J gene: TRBJ2-1
D gene: TRBD2
V gene: TRBV4-3
CDR3 DNA: TGCGCCAGCAGCCAAGAATTCGGGACTAGCGGGCCATACAATGAGCAGTTCTTC
CDR3 protein: CASSQEFGTSGPYNEQFF

clone size: many
J gene: TRBJ1-2
D gene: NA
V gene: TRBV9
CDR3 DNA: TGTGCCAGCACCCACTGGAGGGATGGCTACACCTTC
CDR3 protein: CASTHWRDGYTF

clone size: many
J gene: TRBJ2-5
D gene: NA
V gene: TRBV20-1
CDR3 DNA: TGCAGTGTGGGTACTGGAGTCGCCCAAGAGACCCAGTACTTC
CDR3 protein: CSVGTGVAQETQYF

clone size: many
J gene: TRBJ2-1
D gene: TRBD1
V gene: TRBV6-4
CDR3 DNA: TGTGCCAGCAGTGACTCGACGACAGGGCCCAATGAGCAGTTCTTC
CDR3 protein: CASSDSTTGPNEQFF

clone size: NA
J gene: TRBJ2-5
D gene: NA
V gene: TRBV27
CDR3 DNA: TGTGCCAGCAGTTCCCTGGGGCCCCACAGGGCTGAGACCCAGTACTTC
CDR3 protein: CASSSLGPHRAETQYF

clone size: many
J gene: TRBJ2-3
D gene: TRBD1
V gene: TRBV5-1
CDR3 DNA: TGCGCCAGCAGCCCGGACAGGACAGATACGCAGTATTTT
CDR3 protein: CASSPDRTDTQYF

clone size: many
J gene: TRBJ1-1
D gene: NA
V gene: TRBV9
CDR3 DNA: TGTGCCAGCAGCACCCCCTACGGTGAAGCTTTCTTT
CDR3 protein: CASSTPYGEAFF

clone size: NA
J gene: TRBJ2-1
D gene: TRBD2
V gene: TRBV15
CDR3 DNA: TGTGCCACCAGCAGAGATCCTAGCGGGAGGGCCCTCGATGAGCAGTTCTTC
CDR3 protein: CATSRDPSGRALDEQFF

clone size: many
J gene: TRBJ1-1
D gene: TRBD1
V gene: TRBV4-3
CDR3 DNA: TGCGCCAGCAGCCGAACAGGGGGCACTGAAGCTTTCTTT
CDR3 protein: CASSRTGGTEAFF

clone size: many
J gene: TRBJ2-7
D gene: TRBD2
V gene: TRBV28
CDR3 DNA: TGTGCCAGCGGGACTACTGATTACGAGCAGTACTTC
CDR3 protein: CASGTTDYEQYF

clone size: many
J gene: TRBJ2-7
D gene: NA
V gene: TRBV6-5
CDR3 DNA: TGTGCCAGCAGGGGGGGTTTCACCTACGAGCAGTACTTC
CDR3 protein: CASRGGFTYEQYF

clone size: NA
J gene: TRBJ2-3
D gene: NA
V gene: TRBV5-6
CDR3 DNA: TGTGCCAGCAGCCAAATCACAGATACGCAGTATTTT
CDR3 protein: CASSQITDTQYF

clone size: few
J gene: TRBJ2-3
D gene: TRBD2
V gene: TRBV9
CDR3 DNA: TGTGCCAGCAGCCTAAGGGAGGGTGCCTTCACAGATACGCAGTATTTT
CDR3 protein: CASSLREGAFTDTQYF

clone size: NA
J gene: TRBJ2-1
D gene: TRBD2
V gene: TRBV7-9
CDR3 DNA: TGTGCCAGCAGCTCACCGGGACTAATCTACAATGAGCAGTTCTTC
CDR3 protein: CASSSPGLIYNEQFF

clone size: many
J gene: TRBJ2-2
D gene: NA
V gene: TRBV7-6
CDR3 DNA: TGTGCCAGCAGCTCCTATAAGACGAACACCGGGGAGCTGTTTTTT
CDR3 protein: CASSSYKTNTGELFF

clone size: few
J gene: TRBJ1-2
D gene: NA
V gene: TRBV10-3
CDR3 DNA: TGTGCCATCAGTGAGACTCTACAGTATGGCTACACCTTC
CDR3 protein: CAISETLQYGYTF

clone size: many
J gene: TRBJ2-3
D gene: NA
V gene: TRBV5-1
CDR3 DNA: TGCGCCAGCAGCTTGGCGGGACACCCGGGGGATACGCAGTATTTT
CDR3 protein: CASSLAGHPGDTQYF

clone size: few
J gene: TRBJ2-5
D gene: NA
V gene: TRBV6-5
CDR3 DNA: TGTGCCAGCAGGGGTCCTGGCCAAGAGACCCAGTACTTC
CDR3 protein: CASRGPGQETQYF

clone size: many
J gene: TRBJ1-1
D gene: NA
V gene: TRBV20-1
CDR3 DNA: TGCAGTGCTACAGAAGGAGTTGGCACTGAAGCTTTCTTT
CDR3 protein: CSATEGVGTEAFF

clone size: many
J gene: TRBJ2-7
D gene: NA
V gene: TRBV2
CDR3 DNA: TGTGCCAGCCGCCCCGACAGGATCAAGCAGTACTTC
CDR3 protein: CASRPDRIKQYF

clone size: many
J gene: TRBJ1-1
D gene: NA
V gene: TRBV10-3
CDR3 DNA: TGTGCCATCAGTGAGTCGGGCAGCATGAACACTGAAGCTTTCTTT
CDR3 protein: CAISESGSMNTEAFF

clone size: many
J gene: TRBJ2-1
D gene: TRBD2
V gene: TRBV24-1
CDR3 DNA: TGTGCCACCAGTGTCCCCACGGGACTAGCGGGAGGGAGCGATGAGCAGTTCTTC
CDR3 protein: CATSVPTGLAGGSDEQFF

clone size: few
J gene: TRBJ1-1
D gene: NA
V gene: TRBV24-1
CDR3 DNA: TGTGCCACCAAAGGACGCACGAACACTGAAGCTTTCTTT
CDR3 protein: CATKGRTNTEAFF

clone size: NA
J gene: TRBJ1-2
D gene: TRBD1
V gene: TRBV20-1
CDR3 DNA: TGCAGTGCTAGAGATATTGGACAGGGTTTTTTCTCTGGCTACACCTTC
CDR3 protein: CSARDIGQGFFSGYTF